The T cell receptor (beta chain) described here comes from a study of CXCR3-negative and CXCR3-positive naive CD8 T cells. About this clonotype: Its target is not known.

Per the germline V gene, CDR1 is MDHEN and CDR2 is SYDVKM. CDR3 length: 15 amino acids. Study conclusions and caveats: CXCR3-expressing naive cells carried TRB CDR3s more hydrophobic than those of CXCR3-negative naive cells.

UMI labels and 5' RACE were used to prepare the TRB cDNA libraries. Each CDR3 protein gets one entry in TCRdb, which reprocessed the 5' RACE reads and gives no DNA. This table lists fewer than 90,000 distinct CDR3 sequences. The origin of this receptor is a human donor in good health. Some clones in this sample may be carry-over from other donors' samples. Sequencing was carried out using naive CXCR3+ CD8+ T cells from blood. Subset given: CD45RO-CCR7+CD27+CD95- naive CD8+ T cells expressing CXCR3 (TNR3+). The chain couples TRBV28 to TRBJ2-1; TCRdb calls TRBD1, which cannot be checked without DNA. CDR3 residues: CASSFWGQGIDEQFF.